Listed here is a single T cell receptor beta chain. This specimen comes from a study of cytomegalovirus exposure and HLA in healthy donors. A multiplex PCR was run with 60 Vbeta primers and 13 Jbeta primers. Assay used: immunoSEQ multiplex PCR; TCRdb lists only in-frame clones, some missing. The data contain around 150,000 clones, approximately 70% of them singletons. There are 13 residues in the CDR3. The V end lost 6 bases, the J end lost 8 bases, and 13 bases lay between the germline ends. Germline lookup yields CDR1 SEHNR and CDR2 FQNEAQ (reference sequence). This clonotype originated in a middle-aged man in good health and CMV-seropositive. The sequenced sample was PBMCs. The rearrangement uses TRBV7-9 and TRBJ1-4; D uncertain. CDR3 sequence (DNA): TGTGCCAGCAGTTCGAATACAGAGGAAAAACTGTTTTTT. It encodes CASSSNTEEKLFF.